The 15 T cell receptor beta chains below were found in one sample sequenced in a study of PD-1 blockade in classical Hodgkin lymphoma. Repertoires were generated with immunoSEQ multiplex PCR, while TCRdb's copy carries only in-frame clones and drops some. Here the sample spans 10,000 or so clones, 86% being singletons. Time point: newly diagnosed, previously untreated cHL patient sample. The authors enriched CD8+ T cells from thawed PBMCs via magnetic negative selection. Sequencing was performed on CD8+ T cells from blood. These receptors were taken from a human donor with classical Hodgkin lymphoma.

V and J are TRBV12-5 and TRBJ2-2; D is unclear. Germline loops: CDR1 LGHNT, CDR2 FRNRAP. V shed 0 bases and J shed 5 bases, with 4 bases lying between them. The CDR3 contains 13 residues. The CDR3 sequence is CASGLVGTGELFF. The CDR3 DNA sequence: TGTGCTAGTGGTTTGGTAGGGACCGGGGAGCTGTTTTTT. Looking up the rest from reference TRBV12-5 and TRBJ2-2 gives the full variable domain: DARVTQTPRHKVTEMGQEVTMRCQPILGHNTVFWYRQTMMQGLELLAYFRNRAPLDDSGMPKDRFSAEMPDATLATLKIQPSEPRDSAVYFCASGLVGTGELFFGEGSRLTVL.

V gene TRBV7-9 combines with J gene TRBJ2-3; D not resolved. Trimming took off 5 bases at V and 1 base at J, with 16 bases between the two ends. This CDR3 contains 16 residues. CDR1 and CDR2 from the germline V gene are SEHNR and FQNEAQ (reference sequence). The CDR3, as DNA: TGTGCCAGCAGCGCTGTCCCCACGATTCGCACAGATACGCAGTATTTT. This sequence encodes CASSAVPTIRTDTQYF.

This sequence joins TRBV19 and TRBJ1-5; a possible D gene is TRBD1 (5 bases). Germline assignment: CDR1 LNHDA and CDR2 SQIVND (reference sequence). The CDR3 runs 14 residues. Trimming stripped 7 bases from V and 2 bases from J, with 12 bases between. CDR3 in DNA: TGTGCCAGTACCTTAAGAGGGGGCAATCAGCCCCAGCATTTT. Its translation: CASTLRGGNQPQHF.

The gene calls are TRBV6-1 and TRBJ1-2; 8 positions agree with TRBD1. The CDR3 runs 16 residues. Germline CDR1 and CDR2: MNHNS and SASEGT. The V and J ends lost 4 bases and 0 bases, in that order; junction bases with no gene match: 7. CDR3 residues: CASSAFRGLSNYGYTF. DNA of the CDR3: TGTGCCAGCAGTGCTTTCAGGGGGCTCTCTAACTATGGCTACACCTTC.

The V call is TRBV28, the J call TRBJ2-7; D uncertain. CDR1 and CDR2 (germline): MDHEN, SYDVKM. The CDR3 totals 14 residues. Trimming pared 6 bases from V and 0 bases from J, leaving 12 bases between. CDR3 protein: CASSAISSSYEQYF. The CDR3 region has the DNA TGTGCCAGCAGCGCCATCTCAAGCTCCTACGAGCAGTACTTC.

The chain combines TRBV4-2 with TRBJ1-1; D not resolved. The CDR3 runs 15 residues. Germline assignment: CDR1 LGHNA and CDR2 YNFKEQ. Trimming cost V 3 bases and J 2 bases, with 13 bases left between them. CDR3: CASSQPGLDNTEAFF. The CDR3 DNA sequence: TGTGCCAGCAGCCAGCCCGGACTGGACAACACTGAAGCTTTCTTT.

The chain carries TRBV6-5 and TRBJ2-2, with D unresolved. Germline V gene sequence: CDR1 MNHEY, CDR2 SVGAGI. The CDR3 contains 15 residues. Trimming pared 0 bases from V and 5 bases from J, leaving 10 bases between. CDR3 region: CASSYSPPGTGELFF. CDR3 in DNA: TGTGCCAGCAGTTACTCACCCCCGGGTACCGGGGAGCTGTTTTTT.

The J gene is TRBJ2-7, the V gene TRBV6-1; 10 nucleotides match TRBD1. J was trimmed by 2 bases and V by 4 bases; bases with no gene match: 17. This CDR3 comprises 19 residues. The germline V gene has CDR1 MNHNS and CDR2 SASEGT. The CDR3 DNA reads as TGTGCCAGCAGTGGATTAACCGGGACAGGGGCTAGTAGGACCTACGAGCAGTACTTC. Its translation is CASSGLTGTGASRTYEQYF.

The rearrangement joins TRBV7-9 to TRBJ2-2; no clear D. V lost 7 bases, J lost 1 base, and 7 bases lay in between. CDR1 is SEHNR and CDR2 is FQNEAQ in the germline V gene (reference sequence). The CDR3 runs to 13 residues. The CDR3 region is CASTGGNTGELFF. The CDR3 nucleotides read TGTGCCAGCACTGGCGGGAACACCGGGGAGCTGTTTTTT.

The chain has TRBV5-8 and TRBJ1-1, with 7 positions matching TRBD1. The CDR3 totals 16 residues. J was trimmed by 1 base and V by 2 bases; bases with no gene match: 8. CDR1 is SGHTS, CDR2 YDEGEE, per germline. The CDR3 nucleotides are TGTGCCAGCAGCTTTTCGCCCAGGACAGGGAACACTGAAGCTTTCTTT. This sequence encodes CASSFSPRTGNTEAFF.

For the CDR3, the DNA is TGTGCCAGCAGCTCGGGGGCGGGACTAGCGTACGAGCAGTACTTC. Residues: CASSSGAGLAYEQYF. V is TRBV9 and J is TRBJ2-7, with TRBD2 matching 10 bases. Germline CDR1 SGDLS, CDR2 YYNGEE. After removal of 4 bases from V and 4 bases from J, the junction contained 8 bases not matched to a gene. The CDR3 runs to 15 residues.

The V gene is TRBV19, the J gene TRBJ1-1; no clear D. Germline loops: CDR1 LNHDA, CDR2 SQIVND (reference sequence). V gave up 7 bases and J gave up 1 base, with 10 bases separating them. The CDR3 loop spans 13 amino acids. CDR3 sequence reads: CASTPTTNTEAFF. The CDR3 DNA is TGTGCCAGTACCCCTACAACGAACACTGAAGCTTTCTTT.

CDR3: CASSRPPRGTSTGELFF. CDR3 in DNA: TGTGCCAGCAGTCGCCCCCCTCGAGGAACTAGCACCGGGGAGCTGTTTTTT. The genes are TRBV25-1 and TRBJ2-2; weak D call: TRBD2 (5 bases). The CDR3 loop spans 17 amino acids. V lost 5 bases and J 4 bases, leaving 20 bases between the germline ends. Germline V gene data show CDR1 as MGHDK and CDR2 as SYGVNS.

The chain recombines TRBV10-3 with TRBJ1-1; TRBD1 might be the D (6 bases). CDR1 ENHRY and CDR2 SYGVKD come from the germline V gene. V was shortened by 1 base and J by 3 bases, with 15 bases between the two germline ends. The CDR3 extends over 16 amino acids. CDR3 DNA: TGTGCCATCAGTGAGTATGAAAGGGGGAAGGACACTGAAGCTTTCTTT. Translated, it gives CAISEYERGKDTEAFF.

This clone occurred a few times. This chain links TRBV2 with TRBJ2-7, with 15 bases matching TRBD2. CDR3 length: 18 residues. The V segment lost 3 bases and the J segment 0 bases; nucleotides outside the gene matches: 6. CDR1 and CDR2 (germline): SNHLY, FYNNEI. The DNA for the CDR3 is TGTGCCAGCAGTGAGGGACTAGCGGGGGGATTTAGCTCCTACGAGCAGTACTTC. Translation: CASSEGLAGGFSSYEQYF.